This TCR beta chain was found in a study of CD8 T cells in Susac syndrome. On the study more broadly: Treatment status at blood draw for the Susac syndrome patients was therapy-naive, corticosteroids, or intravenous immunoglobulin alone. Whole-study results and caveats: TCR sequencing and HLA analysis covered a relatively small number of individuals.

TEMRA cells underwent FACS enrichment and CD8+ and CD4+ T cells underwent negative isolation. As to this clonotype: What it binds is unknown.

CDR1 SEHNR and CDR2 FQNEAQ come from the germline V gene (reference sequence). V was trimmed by 0 bases and J by 5 bases, leaving 7 bases between them. This CDR3 is 13 amino acids long. RNA, at roughly 0.45 to 1 ug, was reverse transcribed with random hexamers. TCRdb independently ran MiXCR on the immunoSEQ multiplex PCR reads; one entry per CDR3 protein. Of 200,000 to 250,000 distinct CDR3 sequences detected, approximately 94% appear once; the ten largest clones hold around 0.15%. This clonotype was obtained from a human donor with Susac syndrome. J is TRBJ1-1 and V is TRBV7-9; D is undetermined. Sequencing used CD4+ T cells from PBMCs. CDR3 bases: TGTGCCAGCAGCTTAGCACCGCGGACTGAAGCTTTCTTT. Translation gives CASSLAPRTEAFF.